The rows below give T cell receptor beta chains drawn from one sample of a study of blood T cell repertoires in COVID-19. Produced via immunoSEQ multiplex PCR; TCRdb's table is partial and in-frame only. The repertoire holds some 34,000 clones, with around 85% as singletons. The material sequenced was peripheral blood. The receptors stem from a human donor in a cohort sampled during active COVID-19. CDR3s include the opening cysteine and the closing phenylalanine or tryptophan. The D gene is left open where the match is weak. Expanded clones are given a class, and other clones once, few, many or no size at all.

v_call	d_call	clone_size	j_call	cdr3_nt	cdr3_aa
TRBV19	TRBD1	NA	TRBJ2-2	TGTGCCAGTAGGGCCCGGGACAGGGCCACCGGGGAGCTGTTTTTT	CASRARDRATGELFF
TRBV6-5	NA	NA	TRBJ2-7	TGTGCCAGCAGTTACTCGCGGGGATACTCCTACGAGCAGTACTTC	CASSYSRGYSYEQYF
TRBV5-1	NA	NA	TRBJ1-4	TGCGCCAGCAGCCGGGACACCATAAATGAAAAACTGTTTTTT	CASSRDTINEKLFF
TRBV18	NA	NA	TRBJ1-5	TGTGCCAGCTCACTGGACAGCCGCGGTCAGCCCCAGCATTTT	CASSLDSRGQPQHF
TRBV30	NA	once	TRBJ2-3	TGTGCCTGGAGTGTATCGGATACGCAGTATTTT	CAWSVSDTQYF
TRBV5-4	TRBD1	NA	TRBJ1-2	TGTGCCAGCAGCCTCGGACAGGGGTCGGACTATGGCTACACCTTC	CASSLGQGSDYGYTF
TRBV2	NA	NA	TRBJ1-5	TGTGCCAGCAATCCGGGTAACAATCAGCCCCAGCATTTT	CASNPGNNQPQHF
TRBV10-2	NA	once	TRBJ1-5	TGCGCCAGCAGTGAGTCGAGGCAGCCCCAGCATTTT	CASSESRQPQHF
TRBV6-5	NA	NA	TRBJ2-7	TGTGCCAGCAGCCCCCGCGGGACTTTCCCCTACGAGCAGTACTTC	CASSPRGTFPYEQYF
TRBV29-1	NA	NA	TRBJ2-7	TGCAGCGTTAGTACAGCCTACGAGCAGTACTTC	CSVSTAYEQYF
TRBV13	NA	NA	TRBJ2-5	TGTGCCAGCAGTACACAGGGCGGGGAGACCCAGTACTTC	CASSTQGGETQYF
TRBV7-9	NA	once	TRBJ1-6	TGTGCCAGCAGCTTAAGTGGAGTGGCGATCCATTCACCCCTCCACTTT	CASSLSGVAIHSPLHF
TRBV30	NA	NA	TRBJ1-2	TGTGCCTGGAGTGTTTCGGGGTACGGAGGCTACACCTTC	CAWSVSGYGGYTF
TRBV7-9	TRBD2	NA	TRBJ2-7	TGTGCCAGCAGCCCGCCCTTGGGACTAGCGGGAGACGAGCAGTACTTC	CASSPPLGLAGDEQYF
TRBV30	TRBD2	NA	TRBJ2-5	TGTGCCTGGAGTAAAACCGGGACTAGTCGAGAGACCCAGTACTTC	CAWSKTGTSRETQYF
TRBV7-6	NA	NA	TRBJ2-7	TGTGCCAGCAGCTTATTTCCCGACAGCTCCTACGAGCAGTACTTC	CASSLFPDSSYEQYF
TRBV29-1	NA	NA	TRBJ1-1	TGCAGCGTTGTTGGCAGCGGGAACACTGAAGCTTTCTTT	CSVVGSGNTEAFF
TRBV10-3	TRBD2	NA	TRBJ2-3	TGTGCCACCTCTAGCGGCGGGGTCCCAGATACGCAGTATTTT	CATSSGGVPDTQYF
TRBV5-1	TRBD1	NA	TRBJ2-5	TGCGCCAGCAGCCTGGGACAGAGGATCCAAGAGACCCAGTACTTC	CASSLGQRIQETQYF
TRBV7-9	TRBD2	once	TRBJ2-1	TGTGCCAGCAGCTTAATGGCGGGAGTCCGCAATGAGCAGTTCTTC	CASSLMAGVRNEQFF
TRBV28	TRBD2	NA	TRBJ2-7	TGTGCCACCGGGACTAGCGGGAGTGTATACGAGCAGTACTTC	CATGTSGSVYEQYF
TRBV10-3	TRBD1	NA	TRBJ2-7	TGTGCCACGGGACAGGGGGGCTACGAGCAGTACTTC	CATGQGGYEQYF
TRBV9	TRBD2	NA	TRBJ2-1	TGTGCCAGCAGCCCTCAAGGAGCGGGGGTTCTGAATGAGCAGTTCTTC	CASSPQGAGVLNEQFF
TRBV7-6	NA	NA	TRBJ2-7	TGTGCCAGCAGCCCCCGCTTTGGACTCTCCGTTTCCTACGAGCAGTACTTC	CASSPRFGLSVSYEQYF
TRBV12-3/TRBV12-4	NA	NA	TRBJ2-7	TGTGCCAGCAGTTTTGGGGAGTCCTACGAGCAGTACTTC	CASSFGESYEQYF
TRBV6-6	NA	NA	TRBJ2-2	TGTGCCAGCAGTTCCGGACAGACAACCGGGGAGCTGTTTTTT	CASSSGQTTGELFF
TRBV6-5	TRBD1	few	TRBJ1-2	TGTGCCAGCAGTTTGGGACAGGGAAATTCTGGCTACACCTTC	CASSLGQGNSGYTF
TRBV5-6	TRBD1	NA	TRBJ2-5	TGTGCCAGCAGCTTGGGGCAGGGGGCCTGGGAGACCCAGTACTTC	CASSLGQGAWETQYF
TRBV25-1	TRBD1	once	TRBJ1-2	TGTGCCAGCAGTCGGACAGGGGAAGATGGCTACACCTTC	CASSRTGEDGYTF
TRBV11-3	TRBD2	once	TRBJ2-5	TGTGCCAGCAGCCACTGGGGGGCGGGAGGGCCACAGACCCAGTACTTC	CASSHWGAGGPQTQYF
TRBV9	NA	NA	TRBJ2-3	TGTGCCAGCAGCGTAGATGGGGCCCTCACAGATACGCAGTATTTT	CASSVDGALTDTQYF
TRBV6-1	TRBD1	NA	TRBJ2-2	TGTGCCAGCAGTGAGGGACAGGGGTACACCGGGGAGCTGTTTTTT	CASSEGQGYTGELFF
TRBV5-1	TRBD2	NA	TRBJ2-1	TGCGCCAGCAGCTCGACGGGCCCTAGCGCGGGAGACAATGAGCAGTTCTTC	CASSSTGPSAGDNEQFF
TRBV7-9	TRBD1	NA	TRBJ1-1	TGTGCCAGCAGGCTCACAGGGGCGGGGAACACTGAAGCTTTCTTT	CASRLTGAGNTEAFF
TRBV18	TRBD1	once	TRBJ1-3	TGTGCCAGCTCCCCTACAGGGGGCTTTGGAAACACCATATATTTT	CASSPTGGFGNTIYF
TRBV5-1	TRBD1	NA	TRBJ2-7	TGCGCCAGCAGCCTGGGACAGGGCGGGGTCTACGAGCAGTACTTC	CASSLGQGGVYEQYF
TRBV4-1	TRBD2	NA	TRBJ2-1	TGCGCCAGCAGCCAAGAGGGCGGGGGGGCCTACAATGAGCAGTTCTTC	CASSQEGGGAYNEQFF
TRBV28	NA	NA	TRBJ2-2	TGTGCCACTTCTAGGGGCACCGGGGAGCTGTTTTTT	CATSRGTGELFF
TRBV29-1	TRBD1	NA	TRBJ2-3	TGCAGCGTTGGGACAGGGGGCTTGACAGATACGCAGTATTTT	CSVGTGGLTDTQYF
TRBV6-5	NA	NA	TRBJ2-7	TGTGCCAGCAGCCGTTGCCCTAGATGCGAGCAGTACTTC	CASSRCPRCEQYF
TRBV10-3	TRBD1	NA	TRBJ2-7	TGTGCCATCAGGGAGACAGGGAAGTCCTACGAGCAGTACTTC	CAIRETGKSYEQYF